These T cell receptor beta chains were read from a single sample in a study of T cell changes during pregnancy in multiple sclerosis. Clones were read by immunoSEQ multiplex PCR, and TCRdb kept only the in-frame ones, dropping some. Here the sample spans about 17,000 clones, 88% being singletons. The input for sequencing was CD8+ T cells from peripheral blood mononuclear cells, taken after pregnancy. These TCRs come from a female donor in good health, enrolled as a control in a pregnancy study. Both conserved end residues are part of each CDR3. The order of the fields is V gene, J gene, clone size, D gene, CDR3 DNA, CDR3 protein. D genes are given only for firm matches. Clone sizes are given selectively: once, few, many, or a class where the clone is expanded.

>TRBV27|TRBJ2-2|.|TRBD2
TGTGCCAGCAGTTTAATCCGGGAGGAGGGCGCCGGGGAGCTGTTTTTT
CASSLIREEGAGELFF
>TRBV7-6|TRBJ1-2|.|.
TGTGCCAGCAGCTTCTACGCTGACACTCACGTATATGGCTACACCTTC
CASSFYADTHVYGYTF
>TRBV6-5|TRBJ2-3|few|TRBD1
TGTGCCAGCAACCCGACAGGGACAGATACGCAGTATTTT
CASNPTGTDTQYF
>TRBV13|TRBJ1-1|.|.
TGTGCCAGCAGCTTAGGGGCCACTGAAGCTTTCTTT
CASSLGATEAFF
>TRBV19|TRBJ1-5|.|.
TGTGCCAGTACCAGAGGGTTGAGTCAGCCCCAGCATTTT
CASTRGLSQPQHF
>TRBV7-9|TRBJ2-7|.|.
TGTGCCAGCAGCTTAGAGGGCGGGTCAGGCTACGAGCAGTACTTC
CASSLEGGSGYEQYF
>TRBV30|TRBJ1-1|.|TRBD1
TGTGCGTCGCAGGGGGGCACTGAAGCTTTCTTT
CASQGGTEAFF
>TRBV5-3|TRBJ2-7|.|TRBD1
TGTGCCAGAAGCTCGCGGACAGGCTCAGGGATCCACGAGCAGTACTTC
CARSSRTGSGIHEQYF
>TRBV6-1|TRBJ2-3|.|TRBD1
TGTGCCAGCAGCTTCCGGGACAGCGCAACAGATACGCAGTATTTT
CASSFRDSATDTQYF
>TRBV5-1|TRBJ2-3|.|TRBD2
TGCGCCAGCAGCGATGACGGGACTAGTACCGCAGATACGCAGTATTTT
CASSDDGTSTADTQYF
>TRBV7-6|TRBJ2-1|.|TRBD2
TGTGCCAGCAGCTTAGCTGTGAGCGGGGGGGCGAATGAGCAGTTCTTC
CASSLAVSGGANEQFF
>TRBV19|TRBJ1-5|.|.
TGTGCCAGTAGTATAGTGGATCCGGGGCCCCAGCATTTT
CASSIVDPGPQHF
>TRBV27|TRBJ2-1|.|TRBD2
TGTGCCAGCAAACTAGCGGGGGAACTCAATGAGCAGTTCTTC
CASKLAGELNEQFF
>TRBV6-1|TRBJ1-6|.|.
TGTGCCAGCAGTGAAGACCCCGGGGGTAATTCACCCCTCCACTTT
CASSEDPGGNSPLHF
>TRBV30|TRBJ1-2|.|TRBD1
TGTGCCTTGGACAGGGGCTATGGCTACACCTTC
CALDRGYGYTF
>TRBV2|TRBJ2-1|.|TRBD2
TGTGCCAGCAGAGCTAGCGGGGGGGCTTACAATGAGCAGTTCTTC
CASRASGGAYNEQFF
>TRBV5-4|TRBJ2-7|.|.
TGTGCCAGCAGCTGGGACACTAGCTCCTACGAGCAGTACTTC
CASSWDTSSYEQYF
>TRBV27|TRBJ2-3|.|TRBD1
TGTGCCAGCAGTCGGGCAGGGGACAGTTCAGATACGCAGTATTTT
CASSRAGDSSDTQYF
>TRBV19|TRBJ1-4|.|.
TGTGCCAGTAGTATACTGGACTCTATCGCCGTAGTTGAAAAACTGTTTTTT
CASSILDSIAVVEKLFF
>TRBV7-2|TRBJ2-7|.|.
TGTGCCAGCAGCTTAATTAGCTACGAGCAGTACTTC
CASSLISYEQYF
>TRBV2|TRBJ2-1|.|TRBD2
TGTGCCAGCAGTGAAGAGGGACTAGCGGGGGGGGGTGAGCAGTTCTTC
CASSEEGLAGGGEQFF
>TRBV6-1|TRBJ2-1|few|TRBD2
TGTGCCACTACTGGGCGGGAGTTCAATGAGCAGTTCTTC
CATTGREFNEQFF
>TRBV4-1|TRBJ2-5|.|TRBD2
TGCGCCAGCAGTCACATAGCGGGAGGGCCGGGAGAGACCCAGTACTTC
CASSHIAGGPGETQYF
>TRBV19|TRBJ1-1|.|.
TGTGCCAGTAGACCATCAACCAGGGGCCTCGGCACTGAAGCTTTCTTT
CASRPSTRGLGTEAFF
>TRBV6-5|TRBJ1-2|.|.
TGTGCCAGCTCCCCCGACACCCAACCTAACTATGGCTACACCTTC
CASSPDTQPNYGYTF
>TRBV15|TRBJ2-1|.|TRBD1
TGTGCCTCACAGGGGGCAGGACACAATGAGCAGTTCTTC
CASQGAGHNEQFF
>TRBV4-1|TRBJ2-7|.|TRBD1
TGCGCCAGCAGCCAAGGAGGGACAGGGGTCGCCTCCTACGAGCAGTACTTC
CASSQGGTGVASYEQYF
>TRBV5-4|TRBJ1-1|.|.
TGTGCCAGCAGCACACAACATTGGTCTAACACTGAAGCTTTCTTT
CASSTQHWSNTEAFF
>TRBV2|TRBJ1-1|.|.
TGTGCCAGCCTGGTCGGGCTGGGGCGAAACACTGAAGCTTTCTTT
CASLVGLGRNTEAFF
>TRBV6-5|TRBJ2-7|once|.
TGTGCCAGCAGTTACGGGGGCCGCTACGAGCAGTACTTC
CASSYGGRYEQYF
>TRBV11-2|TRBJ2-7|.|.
TGTGCCAGCAGCTTAGAGAACGGAGCCTACGAGCAGTACTTC
CASSLENGAYEQYF
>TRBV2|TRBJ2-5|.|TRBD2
TGTGCCAGCAGCCCGGGGACTAGCGGGAGTGACCAAGAGACCCAGTACTTC
CASSPGTSGSDQETQYF
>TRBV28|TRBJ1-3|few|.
TGTGCCGCCGAGGCAGATCTCTCTGGAAACACCATATATTTT
CAAEADLSGNTIYF
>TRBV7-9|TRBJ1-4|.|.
TGTGCCAGCAGCCCCGAAGCCAGGGTCGGGGAAAAACTGTTTTTT
CASSPEARVGEKLFF